The next 32 T cell receptor beta chains were all read from a single sample in a study of blood T cell repertoires in COVID-19. Produced via immunoSEQ multiplex PCR; TCRdb's table is partial and in-frame only. The sample holds a few hundred thousand clones, more than 70% seen once. The source material was PBMCs or T cells enriched from blood (not recorded which). All receptors come from a middle-aged woman with acute COVID-19.

The rearrangement links TRBV10-3 to TRBJ2-5; 10 nucleotides agree with TRBD1. V shed 5 bases and J 5 bases; nucleotides not matched to a gene: 5. Germline V gene lookup returns CDR1 ENHRY and CDR2 SYGVKD. The CDR3 extends over 14 amino acids. The CDR3 DNA follows: TGTGCCATCAGTTCGACAGGGGGCGGGGAGACCCAGTACTTC. It yields the protein CAISSTGGGETQYF.

The chain is built from TRBV5-1 and TRBJ2-1; TRBD2 agrees at 9 bases. The V gene's germline CDR1 is SGHRS and CDR2 YFSETQ. V was pared by 3 bases and J by 2 bases, with 6 bases of the junction left unmatched. The CDR3 totals 16 residues. CDR3 nucleotide sequence: TGCGCCAGCAGCTCCCTGGCGGGGGGGACCTACAATGAGCAGTTCTTC. This sequence encodes CASSSLAGGTYNEQFF.

The chain links TRBV5-1 to TRBJ2-3; D is uncertain. Looked up from germline, CDR1 is SGHRS and CDR2 is YFSETQ. The CDR3 sequence is 16 residues long. Trimming left V 4 bases short and J 2 bases short, with 17 bases between. CDR3 sequence: CASSLVYGSATDTQYF. As DNA, the CDR3 is TGCGCCAGCAGCCTTGTATACGGGTCAGCCACAGATACGCAGTATTTT.

The chain recombines TRBV5-1 with TRBJ1-5; the D gene is possibly TRBD1 (6 bases). Germline V CDR1 and CDR2: SGHRS, YFSETQ. Trimming pared 0 bases from V and 1 base from J, leaving 11 bases between. The CDR3 length is 16 residues. The chain's CDR3 is CASSLGNQGSNQPQHF. In nucleotides, the CDR3 is TGCGCCAGCAGCTTGGGGAACCAGGGGAGCAATCAGCCCCAGCATTTT.

The genes are TRBV9 and TRBJ1-1, with no clear D. Per germline, CDR1 SGDLS and CDR2 YYNGEE. V gave up 3 bases and J gave up 6 bases, with 12 bases separating them. The CDR3 loop spans 13 amino acids. CDR3 in DNA: TGTGCCAGCAGCGGAGGAGGGAGGCCTGAAGCTTTCTTT. Protein sequence: CASSGGGRPEAFF.

The chain links TRBV6-2 or TRBV6-3 to TRBJ2-7; tentative D call: TRBD1 (6 bases). The V gene lost 10 bases and the J gene lost 5 bases, with 18 bases spanning the gap. This CDR3 has 13 amino acids. Germline values: CDR1 MNHEY, CDR2 SVGEGT. The CDR3, as DNA: TGTGCCACCATCCCCCAGGGGATGAACGAGCAGTACTTC. This gives the protein CATIPQGMNEQYF.

The V call is TRBV19, the J call TRBJ1-1; a possible D gene is TRBD1 (5 bases). The germline gives CDR1 LNHDA, CDR2 SQIVND (reference sequence). This CDR3 comprises 13 residues. V was clipped by 1 base and J by 6 bases, with 9 bases between them. CDR3 in DNA: TGTGCCAGTAGTATAGTGCGGGGCCCTGAAGCTTTCTTT. Translation: CASSIVRGPEAFF.

The genes are TRBV3-1 (or the pseudogene TRBV3-2) and TRBJ2-7; perhaps TRBD1 as D (6 bases). The germline V gene encodes CDR1 LGHDT and CDR2 YNNKEL (reference sequence). Trimming removed 4 bases from V and 3 bases from J, with 25 bases in between. The CDR3 covers 18 residues. The CDR3 here is CASSRSGARGWGVYEQYF. CDR3 nucleotides: TGTGCCAGCAGCCGCAGTGGGGCGAGGGGGTGGGGCGTCTACGAGCAGTACTTC.

The V gene is TRBV14, the J gene TRBJ1-4; D might be TRBD1 (5 bases). The CDR3 covers 15 residues. Germline values: CDR1 SGHDN, CDR2 FVKESK. Trimming stripped 1 base from V and 4 bases from J, with 10 bases between. The CDR3 sequence is CASSQVRGYNEKLFF. The CDR3 DNA is TGTGCCAGCAGCCAAGTCCGGGGGTATAATGAAAAACTGTTTTTT.

This chain's CDR3 is CASSPGKANEKLFF. The DNA for the CDR3 is TGTGCCAGCAGCCCGGGGAAGGCTAATGAAAAACTGTTTTTT. The chain carries TRBV7-2 and TRBJ1-4; D call uncertain. Germline-derived CDR1 and CDR2 are SGHTA and FQGNSA. Trimming removed 5 bases at V and 3 bases at J, with 10 bases between. The CDR3 has 14 amino acids. Full variable domain (outside the CDR3, taken from reference TRBV7-2 and TRBJ1-4): GAGVSQSPSNKVTEKGKDVELRCDPISGHTALYWYRQSLGQGLEFLIYFQGNSAPDKSGLPSDRFSAERTGGSVSTLTIQRTQQEDSAVYLCASSPGKANEKLFFGSGTQLSVL.

This clone was picked up a small number of times. The rearrangement links TRBV19 to TRBJ1-4, with D unclear. Trimming pared 4 bases from V and 3 bases from J, leaving 9 bases between. Germline V CDR1 and CDR2: LNHDA, SQIVND (reference sequence). This CDR3 has 14 amino acids. CDR3 protein: CASSTRRPNEKLFF. In DNA, the CDR3 is TGTGCCAGTAGTACCCGGCGGCCTAATGAAAAACTGTTTTTT.

The rearrangement links TRBV28 to TRBJ1-2, with D tentatively TRBD1 (5 bases). Germline V gene lookup returns CDR1 MDHEN and CDR2 SYDVKM. V was trimmed by 5 bases and J by 4 bases, leaving 17 bases between them. The CDR3 runs to 15 residues. The CDR3 nucleotides read TGTGCCAGCAGTGCGACTGGGCGGGGCTTCTATGGCTACACCTTC. Its protein is CASSATGRGFYGYTF.

The chain carries TRBV18 and TRBJ2-7; TRBD2 agrees at 13 bases. CDR1 and CDR2 (germline): KGHSH, LQKENI. The CDR3 has 19 amino acids. Trimming removed 6 bases from V and 3 bases from J; junction bases left unmatched: 17. The CDR3 coding sequence is TGTGCCAGCTCCCGTTGGACTAGCGGGAGCCAAAGGGAAAACTACGAGCAGTACTTC. Translation gives CASSRWTSGSQRENYEQYF.

Regarding this clone: Other nucleotide sequences in the sample specify the same CDR3. The V and J genes are TRBV2 and TRBJ1-1; D gene unclear. The CDR3 spans 14 residues. V was shortened by 3 bases and J by 1 base, with 9 bases between the two germline ends. Germline-derived CDR1 and CDR2 are SNHLY and FYNNEI. The CDR3 coding sequence is TGTGCCAGCAGTGACGGTCGGGGGAACACTGAAGCTTTCTTT. Translation: CASSDGRGNTEAFF.

The genes are TRBV2 and TRBJ1-2, with a tentative D call TRBD1 (5 bases). The CDR3 is 14 amino acids. Trimming removed 4 bases at V and 8 bases at J, with 17 bases between. Germline CDR1 reads SNHLY; CDR2 reads FYNNEI. The CDR3 reads CASSAHRTVSGYTF. The CDR3, as DNA: TGTGCCAGCAGTGCCCACAGGACCGTATCCGGCTACACCTTC.

This clone was counted only a few times. This rearrangement joins TRBV2 to TRBJ2-2; D gene unclear. Trimming stripped 5 bases from V and 1 base from J, with 8 bases between. This CDR3 is 14 amino acids long. Germline values: CDR1 SNHLY, CDR2 FYNNEI. CDR3 loop: CASSNRLNTGELFF. The CDR3 DNA is TGTGCCAGCAGTAATCGTCTGAACACCGGGGAGCTGTTTTTT.

This clone was counted many times. The chain uses TRBV25-1 and TRBJ2-1; possibly TRBD2 for D (6 bases). The germline CDR1 and CDR2 sequences are MGHDK and SYGVNS. The CDR3 is 15 amino acids. Trimming pared 1 base from V and 3 bases from J, leaving 10 bases between. The DNA of the CDR3 is TGTGCCAGCAGTGAATTGGGGGGAAACTACAATGAGCAGTTCTTC. Its protein is CASSELGGNYNEQFF.

The V and J genes are TRBV5-5 and TRBJ1-6; 9 bases are shared with TRBD1. V was clipped by 4 bases and J by 8 bases; unmatched bases: 4. CDR1 is SGHKS and CDR2 is YYEKEE in the germline V gene (reference sequence). The CDR3 runs 14 residues. This CDR3 is CASSAGTGHSPLHF. Written as DNA, the CDR3 is TGTGCCAGCAGCGCCGGGACAGGGCATTCACCCCTCCACTTT.

The J gene is TRBJ2-1, the V gene TRBV5-4; TRBD2 matches 10 bases. CDR1 and CDR2 from the germline V gene are SGHNT and YYREEE (reference sequence). The CDR3 totals 15 residues. The ends lost 1 base at V and 4 bases at J; junction bases unmatched: 2. The CDR3 is CASSLSAGGYNEQFF. The CDR3 coding sequence is TGTGCCAGCAGCTTGTCAGCGGGGGGGTACAATGAGCAGTTCTTC.

This clone has a count of ten or more. The chain uses TRBV30 and TRBJ1-2; 8 bases line up with TRBD1. This CDR3 spans 13 amino acids. The junction had 5 bases not matched to a gene; V was cut back by 3 bases and J by 5 bases. Germline V gene sequence: CDR1 GTSNPN, CDR2 SVGIG (reference sequence). CDR3 in amino acids: CAWSQDRGYGYTF. The DNA of the CDR3 is TGTGCCTGGAGCCAAGACAGGGGATATGGCTACACCTTC.

This sequence joins TRBV6-2 or TRBV6-3 and TRBJ1-1, with a weak D call TRBD1 (5 bases). The CDR3 extends over 13 amino acids. From germline, CDR1 is MNHEY and CDR2 SVGEGT. V lost 0 bases and J lost 8, with 10 bases in between. CDR3 nucleotide sequence: TGTGCCAGCAGTTACTCGACTCAGGGAGAAGCTTTCTTT. Amino acid sequence: CASSYSTQGEAFF.

The chain uses TRBV19 and TRBJ1-4; 8 positions agree with TRBD1. With V trimmed by 10 bases and J by 8 bases, 12 bases remained unmatched. Germline V gene sequence: CDR1 LNHDA, CDR2 SQIVND (reference sequence). CDR3 length: 14 residues. CDR3 sequence reads: CATTDRAGNEKLFF. Written as DNA, the CDR3 is TGTGCCACTACGGACAGGGCGGGAAACGAAAAACTGTTTTTT.

This clone occurred a few times. The rearrangement links TRBV30 to TRBJ1-3; tentatively, D is TRBD1 (5 bases). The germline gives CDR1 GTSNPN, CDR2 SVGIG (reference sequence). Trimming removed 3 bases from V and 3 bases from J, with 9 bases in between. The CDR3 consists of 13 residues. Here the CDR3 DNA reads TGTGCCTGGAGCCAGGGTGGTGGAAACACCATATATTTT. Translated, it gives CAWSQGGGNTIYF.

The V gene is TRBV25-1, the J gene TRBJ2-7; 8 bases map to TRBD1. With 4 bases clipped from V and 5 bases from J, the junction kept 4 bases outside the gene matches. Germline V gene sequence: CDR1 MGHDK, CDR2 SYGVNS. This CDR3 has 13 residues. CDR3 amino acids: CASSGTGFHEQYF. For the CDR3, the DNA is TGTGCCAGCAGTGGGACAGGGTTCCACGAGCAGTACTTC.

The chain links TRBV5-5 to TRBJ2-7; 7 nucleotides align to TRBD1. The J segment lost 1 base and the V segment lost 5 bases, leaving 3 bases of the junction unmatched. This CDR3 spans 13 amino acids. The germline V gene has CDR1 SGHKS and CDR2 YYEKEE (reference sequence). The CDR3 region is CASSLTGSYEQYF. For the CDR3, the DNA is TGTGCCAGCAGTTTGACAGGGTCCTACGAGCAGTACTTC. Full variable domain (outside the CDR3, taken from reference TRBV5-5 and TRBJ2-7): DAGVTQSPTHLIKTRGQQVTLRCSPISGHKSVSWYQQVLGQGPQFIFQYYEKEERGRGNFPDRFSARQFPNYSSELNVNALLLGDSALYLCASSLTGSYEQYFGPGTRLTVT.

V and J are TRBV11-2 and TRBJ2-2, with TRBD2 identical over 12 bases. Germline CDR1 is SGHAT and CDR2 is FQNNGV. The CDR3 sequence is 17 residues long. J was trimmed by 4 bases and V by 5 bases; bases with no gene match: 8. CDR3 DNA: TGTGCCAGCAGCGCCCCCGGACTAGCGGGGACCACCGGGGAGCTGTTTTTT. Its translation is CASSAPGLAGTTGELFF. Filled out from reference TRBV11-2 and TRBJ2-2, the complete variable domain reads EAGVAQSPRYKIIEKRQSVAFWCNPISGHATLYWYQQILGQGPKLLIQFQNNGVVDDSQLPKDRFSAERLKGVDSTLKIQPAKLEDSAVYLCASSAPGLAGTTGELFFGEGSRLTVL.

This chain joins TRBV4-3 and TRBJ1-2; maybe TRBD1 (5 bases). The ends were cut back, 0 bases at V and 8 bases at J, with 7 bases in the middle. Germline V gene lookup returns CDR1 LGHNA and CDR2 YSLEER. The CDR3 spans 12 residues. The CDR3 nucleotides read TGCGCCAGCAGCCAAGATCGGGGGGGCTACACCTTC. This translates into CASSQDRGGYTF.

The chain is built from TRBV15 and TRBJ2-2; 11 positions match TRBD2. The CDR3 has 19 amino acids. Germline V gives CDR1 LNHNV, CDR2 YYDKDF (reference sequence). Trimming removed 6 bases from V and 3 bases from J; junction bases left unmatched: 15. The CDR3 region is CATRRKTSGTMGDTGELFF. The CDR3 DNA reads as TGTGCCACCAGACGTAAGACTAGCGGGACGATGGGGGACACCGGGGAGCTGTTTTTT.

As concerns this clone: The junction differs from germline at one of its ends, possibly a read error. V is TRBV2 and J is TRBJ2-7, with TRBD1 matching 7 bases. The CDR3 is 15 amino acids. In germline, CDR1 is SNHLY, CDR2 FYNNEI. The DNA of the CDR3 is TGTGCCAGCAGTGAAACCAAGTCCGGGACAGCCAAGAAGAACTTC. Amino acids: CASSETKSGTAKKNF. The full variable domain, in which reference TRBV2 and TRBJ2-7 provide the parts outside the CDR3, is EPEVTQTPSHQVTQMGQEVILRCVPISNHLYFYWYRQILGQKVEFLVSFYNNEISEKSEIFDDQFSVERPDGSNFTLKIRSTKLEDSAMYFCASSETKSGTAKKNFGPGTRLTVT.

The chain links TRBV7-2 to TRBJ1-5; TRBD1 matches at 9 bases. The length of the CDR3 is 16 residues. Trimming cost V 5 bases and J 2 bases; bases outside gene matches: 7. CDR1 is SGHTA and CDR2 is FQGNSA in the germline V gene. The DNA for the CDR3 is TGTGCCAGCAGCAATAAGGGACAGGGACGCAATCAGCCCCAGCATTTT. It codes for CASSNKGQGRNQPQHF.

Written as DNA, the CDR3 is TGCAGCGTTGCTTGGACAGGTGATAGCAATCAGCCCCAGCATTTT. Residues: CSVAWTGDSNQPQHF. The rearrangement links TRBV29-1 to TRBJ1-5, with 7 bases matching TRBD1. The CDR3 contains 15 residues. Germline V CDR1 and CDR2: SQVTM, ANQGSEA. V shed 4 bases and J 0 bases; nucleotides not matched to a gene: 6.

The V call is TRBV30, the J call TRBJ1-2, with 7 bases identical to TRBD1. Germline CDR1 GTSNPN, CDR2 SVGIG (reference sequence). This CDR3 region has 13 residues. V was pared by 6 bases and J by 4 bases, with 8 bases of the junction left unmatched. The CDR3 DNA is TGTGCCTGTAATACAGGGGTCGGCTATGGCTACACCTTC. This codes for CACNTGVGYGYTF.